These T cell receptor beta chains were read from a single sample in a study of OX40 agonist ivuxolimab in advanced cancers. The table came from immunoSEQ multiplex PCR; TCRdb's copy has only in-frame clones and leaves some out. There are approximately 76,000 clones in the sample; approximately 92% occur only once, and 8.5% to 10% lies in the top ten. Sample: CD4+ or CD8+ T cells sorted from blood, taken in a trial of the OX40 agonist ivuxolimab. The source of these receptors is an adult with an advanced solid tumor such as melanoma, head and neck, liver or kidney cancer. CDR3s include the opening cysteine and the closing phenylalanine or tryptophan. Fields, in order: V gene, clone size, D gene, J gene, CDR3 protein, CDR3 DNA. The D gene is left open where the match is weak. Expanded clones are given a class, and other clones once, few, many or no size at all.

>TRBV4-3|.|TRBD1|TRBJ2-7
CASSPGTGSYEQYF
TGCGCCAGCAGCCCCGGGACAGGGTCCTACGAGCAGTACTTC
>TRBV21-1|.|.|TRBJ2-7
CASSKGGSRDRLYEQYF
TGTGCCAGCAGCAAAGGAGGTTCCCGGGACAGACTATACGAGCAGTACTTC
>TRBV5-6|few|.|TRBJ2-1
CASSWSSGEQFF
TGTGCCAGCAGCTGGTCCTCGGGTGAGCAGTTCTTC
>TRBV19|.|TRBD1|TRBJ1-4
CASVLRTGGGEKLFF
TGTGCCAGTGTGCTCCGGACAGGGGGCGGTGAAAAACTGTTTTTT
>TRBV10-2|.|.|TRBJ1-1
CASSDIGTEAFF
TGCGCCAGCAGTGATATCGGGACAGAAGCTTTCTTT
>TRBV15|.|TRBD2|TRBJ2-5
CATSRDLGEGETQYF
TGTGCCACCAGCAGAGATCTTGGGGAGGGGGAGACCCAGTACTTC
>TRBV7-3|.|TRBD2|TRBJ2-1
CASSLTKGGLFYNEQFF
TGTGCCAGCAGCTTAACGAAGGGAGGGTTATTCTACAATGAGCAGTTCTTC
>TRBV29-1|.|.|TRBJ2-7
CSVVGGSYEQYF
TGCAGCGTTGTCGGGGGTAGTTACGAGCAGTACTTC
>TRBV28|.|TRBD2|TRBJ2-1
CASSFPTITGLAPNEQFF
TGTGCCAGCAGTTTCCCGACCATTACGGGACTAGCACCCAATGAGCAGTTCTTC
>TRBV4-1|.|.|TRBJ2-2
CASSRLVEDTTGELFF
TGCGCCAGCAGCCGTCTAGTCGAGGATACCACCGGGGAGCTGTTTTTT
>TRBV6-5|.|.|TRBJ2-2
CASSYFRANTGELFF
TGTGCCAGCAGTTACTTCCGGGCGAACACCGGGGAGCTGTTTTTT
>TRBV6-1|.|TRBD1|TRBJ1-5
CASRGWDRENQPQHF
TGTGCCAGCAGGGGCTGGGACAGGGAGAATCAGCCCCAGCATTTT
>TRBV25-1|once|.|TRBJ1-4
CASSEYPGNEKLFF
TGTGCCAGCAGTGAATATCCAGGGAATGAAAAACTGTTTTTT
>TRBV11-2|.|TRBD2|TRBJ2-5
CASSLAGLVETQYF
TGTGCCAGCAGCTTAGCCGGACTAGTAGAGACCCAGTACTTC
>TRBV5-6|.|.|TRBJ2-3
CASSLVLDTQYF
TGTGCCAGCAGCCTTGTTTTAGATACGCAGTATTTT
>TRBV20-1|.|.|TRBJ2-1
CSARQGEQFF
TGCAGTGCTAGACAGGGGGAGCAGTTCTTC
>TRBV19|.|TRBD2|TRBJ2-1
CASTPGLAEQNEQFF
TGTGCCAGTACACCGGGACTAGCAGAGCAGAATGAGCAGTTCTTC
>TRBV6-5|.|.|TRBJ1-1
CASSYGSGSFFSEAFF
TGTGCCAGCAGTTACGGTTCGGGCAGTTTTTTCTCTGAAGCTTTCTTT
>TRBV27|.|.|TRBJ2-4
CASSQVGGAVSVRYF
TGTGCCAGCAGCCAAGTAGGTGGTGCGGTGTCGGTTAGATACTTC
>TRBV5-4|.|.|TRBJ1-1
CASSWGTAEAFF
TGTGCCAGCAGCTGGGGGACGGCTGAAGCTTTCTTT
>TRBV7-3|.|TRBD1|TRBJ2-1
CASSEQGPYNEQFF
TGTGCCAGCAGCGAACAGGGGCCCTACAATGAGCAGTTCTTC
>TRBV4-3|.|TRBD2|TRBJ2-7
CASSQRHEGLAGSYEQYF
TGCGCCAGCAGCCAACGTCACGAGGGACTAGCAGGCTCCTACGAGCAGTACTTC
>TRBV15|.|.|TRBJ2-1
CATSSSRDFNEQFF
TGTGCCACCAGCAGTTCCAGGGATTTCAATGAGCAGTTCTTC
>TRBV27|.|TRBD2|TRBJ2-3
CASSQGTSGDTQYF
TGTGCCAGCAGCCAGGGGACTAGCGGGGATACGCAGTATTTT
>TRBV7-7|.|TRBD2|TRBJ2-7
CASSDTSGGSYEQYF
TGTGCTAGCAGCGACACTAGCGGGGGGTCCTACGAGCAGTACTTC
>TRBV10-3|.|.|TRBJ1-5
CAARDLLRPQHF
TGTGCCGCCCGGGACCTCCTCCGGCCCCAGCATTTT
>TRBV7-6|.|.|TRBJ2-3
CASSPRSDTDTQYF
TGTGCCAGCAGCCCCAGGTCAGACACAGATACGCAGTATTTT
>TRBV19|.|TRBD2|TRBJ2-1
CASSIGLAGGPDNEQFF
TGTGCCAGTAGTATTGGGCTAGCGGGGGGGCCTGACAATGAGCAGTTCTTC
>TRBV27|.|.|TRBJ1-3
CASSLSSSGNTIYF
TGTGCCAGCAGTTTAAGTTCCTCTGGAAACACCATATATTTT
>TRBV6-4|medium-sized|.|TRBJ1-2
CASSGGEANGYTF
TGTGCCAGCAGCGGAGGGGAGGCGAATGGCTACACCTTC
>TRBV7-6|.|.|TRBJ1-1
CASSRLEGQPNTEAFF
TGTGCCAGCAGCCGTCTTGAAGGACAGCCCAACACTGAAGCTTTCTTT
>TRBV10-3|.|.|TRBJ1-1
CAISELGNTEAFF
TGTGCCATCAGTGAGTTGGGGAACACTGAAGCTTTCTTT
>TRBV6-5|.|TRBD1|TRBJ2-7
CASTTGQSGEQYF
TGTGCCAGCACGACGGGACAGTCGGGCGAGCAGTACTTC
>TRBV4-1|.|TRBD2|TRBJ2-1
CASSQGLAGEQFF
TGCGCCAGCAGCCAAGGACTAGCGGGAGAGCAGTTCTTC
>TRBV19|.|.|TRBJ2-7
CASSTGNEQYF
TGTGCCAGTAGTACCGGAAACGAGCAGTACTTC
>TRBV9|.|TRBD1|TRBJ1-4
CASSAAGTGNEKLFF
TGTGCCAGCAGCGCTGCCGGGACAGGGAATGAAAAACTGTTTTTT
>TRBV7-9|.|.|TRBJ2-1
CASSSGPVQNEQFF
TGTGCCAGCAGCTCGGGGCCTGTCCAGAATGAGCAGTTCTTC
>TRBV30|.|.|TRBJ2-7
CAWSEYEQYF
TGTGCCTGGAGTGAATACGAGCAGTACTTC
>TRBV9|once|TRBD1|TRBJ1-1
CASSDPATGGTEAFF
TGTGCCAGCAGCGACCCCGCGACAGGGGGCACTGAAGCTTTCTTT
>TRBV11-2|.|.|TRBJ2-7
CASSLGRGLYEQYF
TGTGCCAGCAGCTTAGGACGGGGGCTCTACGAGCAGTACTTC
>TRBV6-1|few|.|TRBJ1-2
CASSDGLSPVYGYTF
TGTGCCAGCAGTGACGGTTTGTCGCCAGTTTATGGCTACACCTTC
>TRBV5-6|once|TRBD1|TRBJ1-1
CASSLGTGRDTEAFF
TGTGCCAGCAGCTTGGGGACAGGGCGGGACACTGAAGCTTTCTTT
>TRBV11-2|once|.|TRBJ2-7
CASSFGREQYF
TGTGCCAGCAGCTTCGGCCGCGAGCAGTACTTC
>TRBV7-8|.|.|TRBJ2-7
CASTLSAGNSYEQYF
TGTGCCAGCACCCTCTCAGCCGGGAACTCCTACGAGCAGTACTTC